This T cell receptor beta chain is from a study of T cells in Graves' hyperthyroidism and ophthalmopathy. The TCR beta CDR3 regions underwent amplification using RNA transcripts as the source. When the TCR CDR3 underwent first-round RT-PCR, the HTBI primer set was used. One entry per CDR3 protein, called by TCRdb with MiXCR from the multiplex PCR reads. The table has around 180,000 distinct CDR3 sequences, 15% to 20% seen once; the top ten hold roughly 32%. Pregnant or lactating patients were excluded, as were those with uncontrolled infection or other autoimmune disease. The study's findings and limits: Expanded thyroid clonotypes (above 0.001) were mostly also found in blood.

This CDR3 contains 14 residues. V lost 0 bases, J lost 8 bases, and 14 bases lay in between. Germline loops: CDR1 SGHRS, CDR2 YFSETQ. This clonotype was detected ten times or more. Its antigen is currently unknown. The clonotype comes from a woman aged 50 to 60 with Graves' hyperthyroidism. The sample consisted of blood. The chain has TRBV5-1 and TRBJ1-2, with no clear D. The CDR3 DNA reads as TGCGCCAGCAGCTTGGCCGGCTCGGGGAGGGGCTACACCTTC. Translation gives CASSLAGSGRGYTF.